Reported below is one T cell receptor beta chain. The data were obtained in a study of blood T cell repertoires in COVID-19. On the study more broadly: Sites across the United States, Italy and Spain contributed samples from acute and convalescent COVID-19. T cells, B-cell-depleted T cells, or PBMCs provided the cDNA or gDNA that served as material.

Authors' analysis steps: Nucleated cell counts were estimated from reference gene primer amplification. Sequenced by immunoSEQ multiplex PCR; TCRdb stores in-frame clones only, minus some. V and J calls plus clone size are reproduced from that table; the DNA served to infer D and trimming. Among 100,000 or so clones listed, around 86% were seen once. Trimming removed 6 bases from V and 9 bases from J, with 19 bases in between. Germline V lookup: CDR1 MDHEN, CDR2 SYDVKM. This CDR3 is 14 amino acids long. Specimen: peripheral blood. This TCR came from a man aged 80 or over with acute or convalescent COVID-19. The chain has TRBV28 and TRBJ2-3, with D perhaps matching TRBD1 (6 bases). CDR3 nucleotide sequence: TGTGCCAGCAGCCAAACTACAACAGGGCGCACGCAGTATTTT. It specifies CASSQTTTGRTQYF. Full variable domain (missing parts from reference TRBV28 and TRBJ2-3): DVKVTQSSRYLVKRTGEKVFLECVQDMDHENMFWYRQDPGLGLRLIYFSYDVKMKEKGDIPEGYSVSREKKERFSLILESASTNQTSMYLCASSQTTTGRTQYFGPGTRLTVL.